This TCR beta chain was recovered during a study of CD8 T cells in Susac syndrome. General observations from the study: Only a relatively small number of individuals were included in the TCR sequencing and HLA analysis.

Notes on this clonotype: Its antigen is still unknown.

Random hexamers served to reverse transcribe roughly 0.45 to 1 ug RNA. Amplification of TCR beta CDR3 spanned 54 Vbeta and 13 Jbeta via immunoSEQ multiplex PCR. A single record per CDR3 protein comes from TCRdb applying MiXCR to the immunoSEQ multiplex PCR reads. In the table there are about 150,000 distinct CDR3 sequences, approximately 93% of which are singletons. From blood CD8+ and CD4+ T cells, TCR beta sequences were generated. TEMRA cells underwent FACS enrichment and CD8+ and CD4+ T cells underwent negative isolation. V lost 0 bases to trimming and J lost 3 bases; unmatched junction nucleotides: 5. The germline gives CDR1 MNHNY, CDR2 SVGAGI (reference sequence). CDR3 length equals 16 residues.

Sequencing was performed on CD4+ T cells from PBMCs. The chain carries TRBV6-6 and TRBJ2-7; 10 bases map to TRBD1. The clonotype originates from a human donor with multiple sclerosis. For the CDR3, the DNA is TGTGCCAGCAGTTACTCCCCGGGACAGGGGAACTACGAGCAGTACTTC. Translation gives CASSYSPGQGNYEQYF.